This T cell receptor beta chain was captured in a study of identical twins. The study, taken as a whole, reports: In drawing conclusions, the study used cross-sectional statistical analysis and did not follow the same donors. In cord blood, abundant beta clonotypes had fewer insertions; memory showed no trend.

This CDR3 comprises 15 residues. Looked up from germline, CDR1 is SNHLY and CDR2 is FYNNEI. V shed 2 bases and J shed 1 base, with 9 bases lying between them. A few counts support this clonotype. Its antigen remains unknown. Each CDR3 protein is one row after TCRdb ran MiXCR on the 5' RACE reads. This table has 690,000 or so distinct CDR3 sequences, 8.6% appearing once. The sample was also linked to a second study, of yellow fever vaccine responses in identical twins. That paper states: Twins reportedly showed a vaccine T cell response that seemed partly convergent and partly personalized.

The receptor's source is a woman between 18 and 29 years old in good health. Sample: PBMCs. This chain connects TRBV2 to TRBJ2-4, with D possibly being TRBD1 (5 bases). The CDR3 region has the DNA TGTGCCAGCAGTGAAAGGGGTGGGGCCAAAAACATTCAGTACTTC. The encoded protein is CASSERGGAKNIQYF.